The clone carrying this TCR beta chain has only one observation. Distinct nucleotide sequences in the sample also encode this CDR3. The data originate from a study of OX40 agonist ivuxolimab in advanced cancers. TCRdb's copy holds only in-frame clones and misses some; the assay was immunoSEQ multiplex PCR. The sample has approximately 82,000 clones, roughly 80% seen once; the top ten hold around 0.84%. The length of the CDR3 is 14 residues. Germline-derived CDR1 and CDR2 are SGHAT and FQNNGV. J lost 3 bases, V lost 0 bases, and 1 base had no gene match. The rearrangement uses TRBV11-2 and TRBJ1-1; 7 bases are a match to TRBD1. This TCR was sampled from an adult with an advanced solid tumor such as melanoma, head and neck, liver or kidney cancer. The source material was CD4+ or CD8+ T cells sorted from blood, sampled in a trial of the OX40 agonist ivuxolimab. The CDR3 reads CASSLDQGDTEAFF. CDR3 in DNA: TGTGCCAGCAGCTTAGATCAGGGGGACACTGAAGCTTTCTTT.